The clone carrying this T cell receptor beta chain appeared once. Its specificity is unknown. The record originates from a study of response to subunit inactivated influenza vaccine. Findings of the study overall: The authors suggested that few new T cells are recruited per seasonal influenza vaccination.

The CDR3 spans 15 residues. Between the trimmed V and J ends, which lost 2 bases and 0 bases, there was a span of 10 bases. Looked up from germline, CDR1 is SGHDT and CDR2 is YYEEEE. Via MiXCR, TCRdb re-called the RT-PCR reads, giving one row per CDR3 protein. The data show hundreds of thousands of distinct CDR3 sequences, about 15% seen once. The input for sequencing was PBMCs from blood, taken 14 days before vaccination. The receptor's source is a man aged 45-65 years who received an inactivated influenza vaccine. The chain has TRBV5-6 and TRBJ2-3; D is possibly TRBD1 (6 bases). The CDR3 region is CASSFATGSTDTQYF. The CDR3 nucleotides are TGTGCCAGCAGCTTCGCGACAGGCAGCACAGATACGCAGTATTTT.